This TCR beta chain was found in a study of blood T cell repertoires in COVID-19. Study-wide context: The origin of the acute and convalescent COVID-19 samples was the United States, Italy and Spain. Sources were T cells, B-cell-depleted T cells, or PBMCs; the material itself was cDNA or gDNA.

Source study methods: Amplification from reference gene primers served as the basis for estimated nucleated cell counts. Sequenced by immunoSEQ multiplex PCR; TCRdb stores in-frame clones only, minus some. Clone size and V and J calls were adopted from that table, with D and trimming inferred from the DNA. The sample consists of nearly 350,000 clones, more than 70% of them appearing once. The CDR3 sequence is 16 residues long. V lost 9 bases and J 5 bases, leaving 25 bases between the germline ends. Per germline, CDR1 MGHRA and CDR2 YSYEKL. Seattle cases were enrolled at active infection and followed longitudinally.

This TCR was recovered from a woman in her 70s with COVID-19, enrolled during active disease. Material for sequencing was peripheral blood. The V call is TRBV4-1, the J call TRBJ1-2; the D is unclear. The CDR3 nucleotides read TGCGCCAGTCGGCAACTCCCTGCCGAGGGCCGGTATGGCTACACCTTC. Encoded protein: CASRQLPAEGRYGYTF.